The rows below give T cell receptor beta chains drawn from one sample of a study of T cell repertoires in cytomegalovirus infection. TCRdb ran MiXCR on the reads and lists one entry per CDR3 protein. Among about 700,000 distinct CDR3 sequences, around 32% were seen once, and the ten largest hold roughly 18%. Their antigens remain unidentified. The source material was cultured PBMCs, sampled from culture after CMV antigen stimulation. The receptors come from a human donor in good health (CMV status not recorded). Some clones in this sample may be carry-over from other donors' samples. Both conserved end residues are part of each CDR3. D genes are given only for firm matches. Clone size is given for some rows only: seen once, a few or many times, or a class if the clone is expanded.

>TRBD1|many|TRBJ1-3|TRBV7-2
TGTGCCAGCAGCGGAGACAGGGCTGGAAACACCATATATTTT
CASSGDRAGNTIYF
>-|-|TRBJ1-1|TRBV19
TGTGCCAGTAGTATTTTGGGCAGGAACACTGAAGCTTTCTTT
CASSILGRNTEAFF
>TRBD1|few|TRBJ1-2|TRBV7-9
TGTGCCAGCAGCTTAAAGCGGCCAGGGGGAGGAAACTATGGCTACACCTTC
CASSLKRPGGGNYGYTF
>TRBD2|few|TRBJ2-7|TRBV7-9
TGTGCCAGCAGCTTAGGGGGACTAGCGGGAGCTCGGTCCTACGAGCAGTACTTC
CASSLGGLAGARSYEQYF
>-|-|TRBJ2-2|TRBV20-1
TGCAGTGCTAGAGACCGCAGAGCGGTCACCGGGGAGCTGTTTTTT
CSARDRRAVTGELFF
>-|-|TRBJ2-1|TRBV2
TGTGCCAGCAAGAGCCGGGGCGGTGTCAATGAGCAGTTCTTC
CASKSRGGVNEQFF
>-|few|TRBJ1-3|TRBV2
TGTGCCAGCAGTGTAAGGGGCCCCCTCTCTGGAAACACCATATATTTT
CASSVRGPLSGNTIYF
>-|-|TRBJ2-5|TRBV6-2/TRBV6-3
TGTGCCAGCAGTTACGCGATACAGGGACGAGAAGAGACCCAGTACTTC
CASSYAIQGREETQYF
>TRBD1|few|TRBJ2-3|TRBV10-3
TGTGCCATCAGTCCGAATGGACAGGGACGGAGCACAGATACGCAGTATTTT
CAISPNGQGRSTDTQYF
>TRBD1|-|TRBJ1-5|TRBV20-1
TGCAGTGCTAGAGATCCGAACAGGGGAAAAGAAAATCAGCCCCAGCATTTT
CSARDPNRGKENQPQHF
>-|-|TRBJ2-5|TRBV6-1
TGTGCCATCCGAGGGGCGGGTCGGGAGACCCAGTACTTC
CAIRGAGRETQYF
>-|-|TRBJ2-7|TRBV11-2
TGTGCCAGCAGCTTAGCGATTAGCCCACACGAGCAGTACTTC
CASSLAISPHEQYF
>TRBD2|-|TRBJ2-1|TRBV19
TGTGCCAGTCGCATGGGGACTAGTGTTGAGCAGTTCTTC
CASRMGTSVEQFF
>-|many|TRBJ2-5|TRBV7-7
TGTGCCAGCAGCTTCGGGGTACAAGAGACCCAGTACTTC
CASSFGVQETQYF
>-|-|TRBJ1-4|TRBV19
TGTGCCAGTGGGGACCGTGCAACTAATGAAAAACTGTTTTTT
CASGDRATNEKLFF
>TRBD1|few|TRBJ2-7|TRBV20-1
TGCAGTGCTAGAGATCCTAAACAGGGGGCCAAGGACGAGCAGTACTTC
CSARDPKQGAKDEQYF
>-|few|TRBJ2-5|TRBV10-2
TGCGCCAGCAGTGAGTCTCGGCTTAGTTGGACCCAGTACTTC
CASSESRLSWTQYF
>-|few|TRBJ2-5|TRBV5-1
TGCGCCAGCAGGATATTCCCCGACGTCGCCCAAGAGACCCAGTACTTC
CASRIFPDVAQETQYF
>-|-|TRBJ1-3|TRBV20-1
TGCAGTGCTAGCGGAGGGGGGTTCTCTGGAAACACCATATATTTT
CSASGGGFSGNTIYF
>TRBD2|-|TRBJ2-1|TRBV11-2
TGTGCCAGCAGCCCGGGGACTAGCGGGGGCTCTCCGGGCGATGAGCAGTTCTTC
CASSPGTSGGSPGDEQFF
>-|-|TRBJ1-4|TRBV10-3
TGTGCCATCAGTGAGACACGGAGGGGACCTAATGAAAAACTGTTTTTT
CAISETRRGPNEKLFF
>-|-|TRBJ1-6|TRBV19
TGTGCCACGGCTGGGGACCCTAGATCACCCCTCCACTTT
CATAGDPRSPLHF
>TRBD2|few|TRBJ2-1|TRBV7-2
TGTGCCAGCAGCTTAAAGGCTAGCGGGAGTTACAATGAGCAGTTCTTC
CASSLKASGSYNEQFF
>-|-|TRBJ1-1|TRBV27
TGTGCCTCGCGGAGTTTGAACACTGAAGCTTTCTTT
CASRSLNTEAFF
>-|-|TRBJ2-4|TRBV5-3
TGTGCCAGCAGCTCGTGGGGGCGAGCAAACATTCAGTACTTC
CASSSWGRANIQYF
>TRBD2|-|TRBJ2-1|TRBV15
TGTGCCACCAGCAGAGTGGGTAGCGGGGGAGGTCCCTACAATGAGCAGTTCTTC
CATSRVGSGGGPYNEQFF
>TRBD2|many|TRBJ2-3|TRBV7-9
TGTGCCAGCAGCAGAAGCCGACTAGCGGGAGGCCCACAACGCACAGATACGCAGTATTTT
CASSRSRLAGGPQRTDTQYF
>TRBD2|-|TRBJ2-1|TRBV12-5
TGTGCTAGTGGTCCAATCCCGGGACTAGCGGGAGAAAGGTCCTACAATGAGCAGTTCTTC
CASGPIPGLAGERSYNEQFF
>-|-|TRBJ2-5|TRBV7-9
TGTGCCAGCACCTCGACAGATACCCAAGAGACCCAGTACTTC
CASTSTDTQETQYF
>-|-|TRBJ2-1|TRBV6-1
TGTGCCAGCAGAGAACCCACAGGGAGGCTCTACAATGAGCAGTTCTTC
CASREPTGRLYNEQFF
>-|-|TRBJ2-2|TRBV7-6
TGTGCCAGCAGCTTAGCCCGACACGACGCGAACACCGTGGAGCTGTTTTTT
CASSLARHDANTVELFF
>TRBD1|once|TRBJ1-5|TRBV20-1
TGCAGTGCTACTGACAGGGACCGACAGCCCCAGCATTTT
CSATDRDRQPQHF
>-|-|TRBJ2-3|TRBV10-3
TGTGCCATCAGTGAAGGCAAGGACAGATCGGGAGATACGCAGTATTTT
CAISEGKDRSGDTQYF
>TRBD2|few|TRBJ2-1|TRBV20-1
TGCAGTGCTAGAACGGGGACTACCCACAATGAGCAGTTCTTC
CSARTGTTHNEQFF
>-|few|TRBJ1-1|TRBV12-3/TRBV12-4
TGTGCCAGCAGCCTTCAATGGACTGAAGCTTTCTTT
CASSLQWTEAFF
>TRBD2|-|TRBJ2-6|TRBV19
TGTGCCAGTAGTCCGGGGGGGCCTGGGGCCAACGTCCTGACTTTC
CASSPGGPGANVLTF
>TRBD1|-|TRBJ2-3|TRBV12-3/TRBV12-4
TGTGCCAGCAGGGAGGGGACAGGGGCAGATACGCAGTATTTT
CASREGTGADTQYF
>-|many|TRBJ2-4|TRBV12-3/TRBV12-4
TGTGCCAGCAGCGGACATGAGTTCTCGAACGCCCAGGGCATTCAGTACTTC
CASSGHEFSNAQGIQYF
>-|-|TRBJ1-4|TRBV7-1
TGTGCCAGCAGCTCCTCGGTAGGGCTCGAAAAACTGTTTTTT
CASSSSVGLEKLFF
>TRBD2|few|TRBJ2-1|TRBV2
TGTGCCAGCAGTAGGAGCGGGGGAGCATTCAATGAGCAGTTCTTC
CASSRSGGAFNEQFF
>-|-|TRBJ1-1|TRBV28
TGTGCCAGCAGTCCTAACCGGGGGGCCGGAGGCACTGAAGCTTTCTTT
CASSPNRGAGGTEAFF
>-|-|TRBJ2-4|TRBV6-6
TGTGCCAGCAGTTCTCCCCCCCGGCGCGGACCCAGGAACATTCAGTACTTC
CASSSPPRRGPRNIQYF
>TRBD1|-|TRBJ1-2|TRBV28
TGTGCCAGCAGTCCCGGGACAGGCTCTGGTGGCTACACCTTC
CASSPGTGSGGYTF
>-|few|TRBJ1-1|TRBV7-4
TGTGCCAGCAGCAACCGGGACGCAAGTGAAGCTTTCTTT
CASSNRDASEAFF
>-|-|TRBJ1-1|TRBV20-1
TGCAGTGCCGAGAGTAGCCGGGCCAAAAGGGGTGAAGCTTTCTTT
CSAESSRAKRGEAFF
>TRBD2|few|TRBJ2-5|TRBV19
TGTGCCAGTAATCAGCGGGAGGGCACGAAGACCCAGTACTTC
CASNQREGTKTQYF
>-|-|TRBJ2-1|TRBV7-2
TGTGCCACCTCCGGGCCAACATCGGATGAGCAGTTCTTC
CATSGPTSDEQFF